This TCR beta chain was recovered during a study of Ad26.COV2.S vaccination and SARS-CoV-2 variants. Measured with immunoSEQ multiplex PCR; TCRdb has only the in-frame clones, and not every one. This repertoire shows hundreds of thousands of clones, approximately 89% found once; its top ten account for 2.5% to 3%. The CDR3 has 15 amino acids. V lost 3 bases, J lost 1 base, and 11 bases lay in between. CDR1 and CDR2 (germline): SNHLY, FYNNEI. Treatment described: some 20 received Ad26.COV2.S at low or high dose, single or two shots; about 5 received placebo; per-sample allocation not given. It was on day 63 after the first vaccine or placebo injection that samples were taken. The vaccine antigen was prefusion-stabilized Wuhan SARS-CoV-2 spike.

This chain joins TRBV2 and TRBJ2-3; maybe TRBD1 (5 bases). The receptor was isolated from a person between 18 and 60 years old who received the Ad26.COV2.S COVID-19 vaccine or a placebo. The sample here was peripheral blood, taken in a trial of Ad26.COV2.S vaccine versus placebo. DNA of the CDR3: TGTGCCAGCAGTGATTTAGGACAAGGCACAGATACGCAGTATTTT. Protein: CASSDLGQGTDTQYF.